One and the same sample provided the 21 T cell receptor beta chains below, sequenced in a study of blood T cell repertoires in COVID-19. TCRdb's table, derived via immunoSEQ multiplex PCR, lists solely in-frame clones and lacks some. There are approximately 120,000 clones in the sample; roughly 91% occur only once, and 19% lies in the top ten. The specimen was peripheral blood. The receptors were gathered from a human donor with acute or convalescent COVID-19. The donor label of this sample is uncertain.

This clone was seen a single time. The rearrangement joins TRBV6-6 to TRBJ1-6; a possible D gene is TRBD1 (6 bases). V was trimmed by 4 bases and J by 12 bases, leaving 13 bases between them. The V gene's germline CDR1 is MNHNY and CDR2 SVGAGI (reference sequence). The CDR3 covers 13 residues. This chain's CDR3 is CASSSFRGGPLHF. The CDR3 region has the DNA TGTGCCAGCAGTTCCTTCAGGGGTGGACCCCTCCACTTT.

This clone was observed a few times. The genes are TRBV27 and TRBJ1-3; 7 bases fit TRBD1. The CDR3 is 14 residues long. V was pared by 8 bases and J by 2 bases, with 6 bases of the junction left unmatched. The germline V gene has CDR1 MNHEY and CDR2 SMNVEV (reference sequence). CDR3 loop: CASWGTETGNTIYF. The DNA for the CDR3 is TGTGCCAGCTGGGGGACAGAAACTGGAAACACCATATATTTT.

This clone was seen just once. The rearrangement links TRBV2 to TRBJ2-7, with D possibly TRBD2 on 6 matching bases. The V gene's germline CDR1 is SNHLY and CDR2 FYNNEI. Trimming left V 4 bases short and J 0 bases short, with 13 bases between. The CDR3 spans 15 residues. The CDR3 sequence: CASSGRAGSSYEQYF. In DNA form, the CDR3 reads TGTGCCAGCAGTGGAAGGGCGGGGAGCTCCTACGAGCAGTACTTC.

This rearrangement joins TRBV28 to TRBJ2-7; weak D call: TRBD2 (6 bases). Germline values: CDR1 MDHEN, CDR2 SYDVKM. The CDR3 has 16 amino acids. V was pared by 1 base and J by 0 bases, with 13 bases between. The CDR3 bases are TGTGCCAGCAGTTTATTCTATGGGACTGACTCCTACGAGCAGTACTTC. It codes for CASSLFYGTDSYEQYF. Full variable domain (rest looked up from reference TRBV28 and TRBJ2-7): DVKVTQSSRYLVKRTGEKVFLECVQDMDHENMFWYRQDPGLGLRLIYFSYDVKMKEKGDIPEGYSVSREKKERFSLILESASTNQTSMYLCASSLFYGTDSYEQYFGPGTRLTVT.

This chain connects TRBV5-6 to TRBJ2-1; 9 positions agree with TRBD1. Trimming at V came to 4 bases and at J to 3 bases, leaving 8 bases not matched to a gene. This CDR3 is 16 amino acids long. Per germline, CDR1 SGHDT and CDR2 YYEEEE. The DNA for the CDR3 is TGTGCCAGCAGCATCATTCCGGGACAGGGCTACAATGAGCAGTTCTTC. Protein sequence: CASSIIPGQGYNEQFF.

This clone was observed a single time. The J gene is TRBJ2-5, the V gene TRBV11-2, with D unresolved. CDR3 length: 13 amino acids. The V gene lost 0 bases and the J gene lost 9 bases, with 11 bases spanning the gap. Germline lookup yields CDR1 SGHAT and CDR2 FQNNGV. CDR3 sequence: CASSLEVGRPQYF. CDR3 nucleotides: TGTGCCAGCAGCTTAGAAGTGGGCCGACCCCAGTACTTC.

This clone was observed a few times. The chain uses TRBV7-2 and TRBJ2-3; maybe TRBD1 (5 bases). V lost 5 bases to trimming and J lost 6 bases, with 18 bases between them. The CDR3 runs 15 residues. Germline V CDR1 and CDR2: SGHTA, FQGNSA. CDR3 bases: TGTGCCAGCAGCCTAGTAGGGGTGGTGGGGGATACGCAGTATTTT. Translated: CASSLVGVVGDTQYF.

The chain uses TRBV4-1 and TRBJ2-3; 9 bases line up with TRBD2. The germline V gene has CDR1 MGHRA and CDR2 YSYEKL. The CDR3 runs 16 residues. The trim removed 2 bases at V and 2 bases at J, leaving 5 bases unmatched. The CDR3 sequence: CASSQQLAGDTDTQYF. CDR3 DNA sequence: TGCGCCAGCAGCCAACAACTAGCGGGTGACACAGATACGCAGTATTTT.

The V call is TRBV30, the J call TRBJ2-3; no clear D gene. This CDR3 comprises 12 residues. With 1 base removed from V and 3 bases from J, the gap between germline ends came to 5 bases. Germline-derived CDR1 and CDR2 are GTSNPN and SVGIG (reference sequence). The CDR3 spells CAWSGATDTQYF. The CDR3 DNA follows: TGTGCCTGGAGTGGGGCGACAGATACGCAGTATTTT.

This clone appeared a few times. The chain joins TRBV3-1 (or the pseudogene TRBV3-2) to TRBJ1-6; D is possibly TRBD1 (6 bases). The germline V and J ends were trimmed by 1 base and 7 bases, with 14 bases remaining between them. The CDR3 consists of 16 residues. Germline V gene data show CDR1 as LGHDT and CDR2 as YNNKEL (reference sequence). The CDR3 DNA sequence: TGTGCCAGCAGCCAAGTATACAGGGCGACCAATTCACCCCTCCACTTT. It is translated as CASSQVYRATNSPLHF.

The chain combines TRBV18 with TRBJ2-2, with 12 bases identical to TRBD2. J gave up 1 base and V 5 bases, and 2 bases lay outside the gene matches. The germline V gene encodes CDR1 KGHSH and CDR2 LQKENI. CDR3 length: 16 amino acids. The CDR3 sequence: CASSLGLAGNTGELFF. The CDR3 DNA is TGTGCCAGCTCATTGGGACTAGCGGGGAACACCGGGGAGCTGTTTTTT.

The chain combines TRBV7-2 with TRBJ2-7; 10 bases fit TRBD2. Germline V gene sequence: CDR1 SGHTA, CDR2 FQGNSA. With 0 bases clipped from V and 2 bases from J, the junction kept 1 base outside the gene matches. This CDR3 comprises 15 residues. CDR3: CASSLAGTSAYEQYF. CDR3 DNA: TGTGCCAGCAGCTTAGCCGGGACTAGCGCCTACGAGCAGTACTTC.

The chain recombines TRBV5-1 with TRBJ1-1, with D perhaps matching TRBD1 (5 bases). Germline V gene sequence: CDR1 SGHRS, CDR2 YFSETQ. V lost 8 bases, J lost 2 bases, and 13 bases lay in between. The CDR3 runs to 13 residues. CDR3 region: CASRPQGNTEAFF. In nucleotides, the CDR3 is TGCGCCAGTCGACCCCAGGGAAACACTGAAGCTTTCTTT.

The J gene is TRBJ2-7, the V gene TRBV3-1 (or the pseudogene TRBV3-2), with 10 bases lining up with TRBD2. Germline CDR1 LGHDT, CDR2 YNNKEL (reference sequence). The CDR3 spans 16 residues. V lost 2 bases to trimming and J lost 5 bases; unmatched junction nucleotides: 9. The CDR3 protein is CASSQLQRGGRNEQYF. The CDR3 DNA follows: TGTGCCAGCAGCCAACTTCAGCGGGGGGGCAGGAACGAGCAGTACTTC.

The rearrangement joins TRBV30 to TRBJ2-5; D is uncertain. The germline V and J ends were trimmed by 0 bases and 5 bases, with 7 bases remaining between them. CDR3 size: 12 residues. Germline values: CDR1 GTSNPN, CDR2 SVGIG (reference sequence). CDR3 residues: CAWSVIVETQYF. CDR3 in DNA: TGTGCCTGGAGTGTAATAGTGGAGACCCAGTACTTC. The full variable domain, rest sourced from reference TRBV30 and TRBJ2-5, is SQTIHQWPATLVQPVGSPLSLECTVEGTSNPNLYWYRQAAGRGLQLLFYSVGIGQISSEVPQNLSASRPQDRQFILSSKKLLLSDSGFYLCAWSVIVETQYFGPGTRLLVL.

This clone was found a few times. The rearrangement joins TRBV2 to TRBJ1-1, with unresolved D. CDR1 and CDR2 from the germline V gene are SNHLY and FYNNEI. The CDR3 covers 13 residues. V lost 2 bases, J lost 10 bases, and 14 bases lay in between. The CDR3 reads CASSEIVEGGAFF. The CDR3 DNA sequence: TGTGCCAGCAGTGAAATAGTGGAGGGTGGAGCTTTCTTT.

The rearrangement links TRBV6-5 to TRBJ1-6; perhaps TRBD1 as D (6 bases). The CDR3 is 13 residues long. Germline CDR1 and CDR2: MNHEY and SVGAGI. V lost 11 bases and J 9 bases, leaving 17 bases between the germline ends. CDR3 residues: CAGSRDTPSPLHF. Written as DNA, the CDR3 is TGTGCCGGAAGTCGGGACACACCTTCACCCCTCCACTTT.

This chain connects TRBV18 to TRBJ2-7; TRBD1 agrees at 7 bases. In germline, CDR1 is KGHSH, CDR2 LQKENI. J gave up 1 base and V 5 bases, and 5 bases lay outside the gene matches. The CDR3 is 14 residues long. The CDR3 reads CASSYGRGSYEQYF. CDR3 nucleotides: TGTGCCAGCTCATACGGCAGGGGGTCCTACGAGCAGTACTTC.

The CDR3 coding sequence is TGCGCCAGCAGCTTGGAGGTGGGACAGGCCTACGAGCAGTACTTC. It encodes CASSLEVGQAYEQYF. V gene TRBV5-1 combines with J gene TRBJ2-7; TRBD1 matches at 8 bases. Unmatched junction bases numbered 4, after V lost 0 bases and J lost 2 bases. The CDR3 is 15 residues long. The germline V gene has CDR1 SGHRS and CDR2 YFSETQ. The variable domain in full, with the rest retrieved from reference TRBV5-1 and TRBJ2-7, is KAGVTQTPRYLIKTRGQQVTLSCSPISGHRSVSWYQQTPGQGLQFLFEYFSETQRNKGNFPGRFSGRQFSNSRSEMNVSTLELGDSALYLCASSLEVGQAYEQYFGPGTRLTVT.

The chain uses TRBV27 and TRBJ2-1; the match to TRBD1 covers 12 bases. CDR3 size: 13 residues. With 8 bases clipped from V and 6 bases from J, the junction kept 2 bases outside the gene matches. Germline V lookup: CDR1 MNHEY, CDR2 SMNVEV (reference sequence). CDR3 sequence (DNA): TGTGCCAGCGGGACAGGGGGCATCAATGAGCAGTTCTTC. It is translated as CASGTGGINEQFF.

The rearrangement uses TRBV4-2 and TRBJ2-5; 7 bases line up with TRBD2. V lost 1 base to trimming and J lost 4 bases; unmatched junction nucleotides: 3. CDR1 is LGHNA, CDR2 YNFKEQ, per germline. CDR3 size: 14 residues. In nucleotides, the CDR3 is TGTGCCAGCAGCCAAGTTCCGGGAGGAGAGACCCAGTACTTC. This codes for CASSQVPGGETQYF.